The entry below gives a single TCR beta chain sequence along with its context. Its antigen is still unknown. No quality values exist for individual bases; no much larger clone is one base distant. The sample's time point label is to be understood as: approximately 40 days after influenza vaccine administration. From its cysteine to its phenylalanine, the CDR3 spans 14 amino acids. Solely the CDR3 DNA is kept, with 42 bases framed from the first base. The germline V gene sets CDR1 to KGHSH and CDR2 to LQKENI. Trimming removed 3 bases from V and 8 bases from J, leaving 13 bases between the germline ends. The entry originates in a study of response to subunit inactivated influenza vaccine (dated by TCRdb to 2017 to 2018). With regard to the full study: The study used deep quantitative T cell receptor repertoire profiling to track responses to a trivalent subunit inactivated influenza vaccine.

Library preparation used RT-PCR. The sequencing machine was an Illumina HiSeq 2500. TCRdb passed the public sequencing reads through fastp at Q25 and MiXCR, retaining productive beta sequences. Rows with a matching CDR3 protein are joined into one entry that keeps the most common DNA and genes. In all, the sample holds roughly 160,000 distinct CDR3 sequences, and approximately 11% of those were seen once. The ten largest clonotypes hold 9.5% to 15% of the sample. General study outcomes and caveats: The authors suggested that each seasonal influenza vaccination may recruit only a limited number of new T cells.

The clonotype originates from a man in his fifties or sixties who received an inactivated influenza vaccine. Donor details come from another sample of the same person, matched by shared clones. Recombination connected TRBV18 to TRBJ1-4, with the identity of the D gene unclear. Specimen: non-naive T cells sorted from PBMCs, collected around seven weeks after vaccination. The cell subset or site tag for this specimen amounts to: memory T cell fraction. The CDR3 in this case is CASSPGHGGEKLFF. The nucleotides are TGTGCCAGCTCACCGGGCCACGGCGGCGAAAAACTGTTTTTT.